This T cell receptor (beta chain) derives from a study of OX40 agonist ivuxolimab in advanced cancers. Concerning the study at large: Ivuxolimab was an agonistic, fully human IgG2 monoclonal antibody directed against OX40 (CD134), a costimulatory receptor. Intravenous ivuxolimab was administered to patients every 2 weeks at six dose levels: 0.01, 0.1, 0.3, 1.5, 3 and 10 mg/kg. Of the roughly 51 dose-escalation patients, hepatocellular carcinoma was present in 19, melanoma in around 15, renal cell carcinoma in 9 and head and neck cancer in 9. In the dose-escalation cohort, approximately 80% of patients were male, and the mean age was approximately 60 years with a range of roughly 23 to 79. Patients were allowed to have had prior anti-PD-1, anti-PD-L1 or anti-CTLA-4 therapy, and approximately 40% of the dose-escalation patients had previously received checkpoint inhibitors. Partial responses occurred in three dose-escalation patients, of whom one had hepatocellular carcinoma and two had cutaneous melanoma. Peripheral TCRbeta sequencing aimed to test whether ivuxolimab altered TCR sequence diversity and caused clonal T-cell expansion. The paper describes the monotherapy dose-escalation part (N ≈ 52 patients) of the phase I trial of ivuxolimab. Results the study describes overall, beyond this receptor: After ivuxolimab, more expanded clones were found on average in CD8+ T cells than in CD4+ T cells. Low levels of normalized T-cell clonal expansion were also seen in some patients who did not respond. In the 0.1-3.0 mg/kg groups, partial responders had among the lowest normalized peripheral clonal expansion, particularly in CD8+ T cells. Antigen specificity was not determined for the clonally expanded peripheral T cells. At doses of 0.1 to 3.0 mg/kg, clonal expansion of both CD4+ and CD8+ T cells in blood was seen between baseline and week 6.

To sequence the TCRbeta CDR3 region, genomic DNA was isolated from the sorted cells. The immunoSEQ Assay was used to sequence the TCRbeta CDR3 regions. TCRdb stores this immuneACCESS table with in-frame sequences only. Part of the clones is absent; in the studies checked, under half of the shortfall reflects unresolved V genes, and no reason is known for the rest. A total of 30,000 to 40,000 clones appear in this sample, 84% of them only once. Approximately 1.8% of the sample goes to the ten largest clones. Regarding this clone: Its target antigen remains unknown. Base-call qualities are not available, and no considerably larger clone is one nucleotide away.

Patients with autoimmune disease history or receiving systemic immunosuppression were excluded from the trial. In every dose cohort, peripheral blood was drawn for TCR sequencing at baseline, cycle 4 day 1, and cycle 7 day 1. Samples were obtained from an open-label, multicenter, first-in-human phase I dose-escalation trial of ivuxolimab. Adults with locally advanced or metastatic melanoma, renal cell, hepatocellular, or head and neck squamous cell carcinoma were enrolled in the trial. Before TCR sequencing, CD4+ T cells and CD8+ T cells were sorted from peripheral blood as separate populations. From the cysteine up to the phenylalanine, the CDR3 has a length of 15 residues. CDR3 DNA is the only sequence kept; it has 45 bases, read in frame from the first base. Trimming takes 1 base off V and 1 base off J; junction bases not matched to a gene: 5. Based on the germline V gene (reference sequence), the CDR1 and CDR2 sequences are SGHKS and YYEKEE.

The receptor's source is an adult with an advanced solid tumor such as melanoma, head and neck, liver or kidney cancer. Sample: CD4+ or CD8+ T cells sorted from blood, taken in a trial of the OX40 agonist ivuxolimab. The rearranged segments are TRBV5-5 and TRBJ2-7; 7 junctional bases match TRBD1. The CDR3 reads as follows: CASSLSVGQSYEQYF. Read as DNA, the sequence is TGTGCCAGCAGCTTGTCCGTGGGACAGTCCTACGAGCAGTACTTC.